These 25 T cell receptor beta chains were all obtained from the same sample, sequenced in a study of shared clonotypes between healthy human individuals. TCRdb keeps only in-frame clones here, not all; method: immunoSEQ multiplex PCR. Among around 1.5 million clones listed, 98% were seen once. Sequenced: naive CD4+ T cells sorted from blood. The subset: CD45RA+ positively selected. Receptors originate from a man aged 30-40 years in good health.

The count of this clone is one. The chain uses TRBV29-1 and TRBJ2-3; D not resolved. V shed 2 bases and J shed 0 bases, with 18 bases lying between them. CDR1 is SQVTM and CDR2 is ANQGSEA in the germline V gene. The CDR3 is 17 residues long. The CDR3 loop reads CSVEKYFTVVSTDTQYF. The CDR3 DNA reads TGCAGCGTTGAAAAATATTTTACGGTAGTCAGCACAGATACGCAGTATTTT.

The chain couples TRBV4-3 to TRBJ2-7, with D hard to call. The length of the CDR3 is 13 residues. Germline CDR1 reads LGHNA; CDR2 reads YSLEER. V lost 1 base to trimming and J lost 7 bases, with 11 bases between them. CDR3 residues: CASSQVRGWEQYF. CDR3 nucleotides: TGCGCCAGCAGCCAAGTTCGCGGTTGGGAGCAGTACTTC.

This clone showed up just once. This chain uses TRBV15 with TRBJ2-7; 9 positions match TRBD1. Germline CDR1 LNHNV, CDR2 YYDKDF (reference sequence). V trimming: 3 bases; J trimming: 7 bases; junction bases outside the gene matches: 10. The CDR3 contains 15 residues. This CDR3 is CATSSTGTGRPEQYF. The CDR3, as DNA: TGTGCCACCAGCAGTACCGGGACAGGGAGGCCGGAGCAGTACTTC.

The chain recombines TRBV6-5 with TRBJ2-3; TRBD1 matches at 7 bases. J lost 4 bases, V lost 0 bases, and 7 bases had no gene match. Germline CDR1 MNHEY, CDR2 SVGAGI. This CDR3 is 16 amino acids long. CDR3 residues: CASSYSKITGADTQYF. The DNA for the CDR3 is TGTGCCAGCAGTTACTCGAAAATAACAGGGGCAGATACGCAGTATTTT.

This clone was seen a single time. DNA for the CDR3: TGCGCCAGCAGCGGACAGGGTTTTGGCGAGCAGTACTTC. Residues: CASSGQGFGEQYF. The J gene is TRBJ2-7, the V gene TRBV10-1, with 8 bases identical to TRBD1. There are 13 residues in the CDR3. Trimming at V came to 6 bases and at J to 6 bases, leaving 7 bases not matched to a gene. Germline V gene data show CDR1 as WNHNN and CDR2 as SYGVQD (reference sequence).

The J gene is TRBJ2-7, the V gene TRBV6-1, with D unresolved. CDR1 MNHNS and CDR2 SASEGT come from the germline V gene. V lost 1 base, J lost 12 bases, and 13 bases lay in between. The CDR3 length is 12 residues. The CDR3 here is CASSEGASSTYF. CDR3 nucleotide sequence: TGTGCCAGCAGTGAAGGGGCGTCCAGCACGTACTTC.

The V call is TRBV9, the J call TRBJ2-7; D is perhaps TRBD2 (6 bases). This CDR3 has 14 amino acids. Germline CDR1 reads SGDLS; CDR2 reads YYNGEE. V lost 5 bases, J lost 6 bases, and 18 bases lay in between. The DNA for the CDR3 is TGTGCCAGCAGTACGGGACTCCTCCCCCCCGAGCAGTACTTC. It is translated as CASSTGLLPPEQYF. The variable domain in full, completed from reference TRBV9 and TRBJ2-7, reads DSGVTQTPKHLITATGQRVTLRCSPRSGDLSVYWYQQSLDQGLQFLIQYYNGEERAKGNILERFSAQQFPDLHSELNLSSLELGDSALYFCASSTGLLPPEQYFGPGTRLTVT.

The chain carries TRBV18 and TRBJ2-7; TRBD1 is a possible D gene (6 bases). Germline values: CDR1 KGHSH, CDR2 LQKENI. The CDR3 is made up of 16 amino acids. Between the trimmed V and J ends, which lost 1 base and 7 bases, there was a span of 20 bases. The CDR3 bases are TGTGCCAGCTCACCACTCGTTGGGGGCCCGGTTCAGGAGCAGTACTTC. Translating gives CASSPLVGGPVQEQYF.

The chain is built from TRBV6-5 and TRBJ1-1; 7 positions match TRBD1. The CDR3 is 14 residues long. Germline V gene sequence: CDR1 MNHEY, CDR2 SVGAGI. The J segment lost 1 base and the V segment lost 6 bases, leaving 5 bases of the junction unmatched. Here the CDR3 reads CASRRTGPNTEAFF. DNA of the CDR3: TGTGCCAGCAGACGGACAGGCCCGAACACTGAAGCTTTCTTT.

The chain couples TRBV21-1 to TRBJ2-1; whether TRBD1, the table's D call, matches the DNA was not checked. TRBV21-1 is annotated as a pseudogene. This CDR3 is built from 17 residues. The CDR3 reads CASSKSRDTLPYNEQFF. Written as DNA, the CDR3 is TGTGCCAGCAGCAAATCAAGGGACACCCTTCCTTACAATGAGCAGTTCTTC.

The chain carries TRBV11-2 and TRBJ1-1; D may be TRBD1 (5 bases). Germline V gene lookup returns CDR1 SGHAT and CDR2 FQNNGV. V lost 2 bases to trimming and J lost 3 bases, with 13 bases between them. CDR3 length equals 15 residues. CDR3 protein: CASSLPSGGDTEAFF. The CDR3 DNA reads TGTGCCAGCAGCTTACCTTCGGGAGGGGACACTGAAGCTTTCTTT.

The gene calls are TRBV2 and TRBJ2-2, with 8 bases lining up with TRBD1. The germline V gene encodes CDR1 SNHLY and CDR2 FYNNEI. There are 15 residues in the CDR3. J lost 2 bases, V lost 6 bases, and 5 bases had no gene match. The CDR3 DNA follows: TGTGCCAGCAGCGGACAGGGCTTCAACACCGGGGAGCTGTTTTTT. This gives the protein CASSGQGFNTGELFF.

CDR3 residues: CASSWGRGDTDTQYF. CDR3 DNA sequence: TGCGCCAGCAGCTGGGGCCGTGGGGACACAGATACGCAGTATTTT. V is TRBV5-1 and J is TRBJ2-3; a possible D gene is TRBD1 (5 bases). Trimming pared 3 bases from V and 2 bases from J, leaving 13 bases between. Germline V gene lookup returns CDR1 SGHRS and CDR2 YFSETQ. This CDR3 is 15 amino acids long.

V and J are TRBV18 and TRBJ1-5, with D unresolved. Deletions cut 5 bases from V and 0 bases from J, with 5 bases between. Looked up from germline, CDR1 is KGHSH and CDR2 is LQKENI. The CDR3 extends over 13 amino acids. Here the CDR3 reads CASSGLSNQPQHF. The CDR3 DNA is TGTGCCAGCTCAGGACTTAGCAATCAGCCCCAGCATTTT.

The gene calls are TRBV6-1 and TRBJ2-7, with 8 bases that match TRBD2. The CDR3 extends over 15 amino acids. J gave up 0 bases and V 4 bases, and 5 bases lay outside the gene matches. The germline gives CDR1 MNHNS, CDR2 SASEGT. CDR3 sequence (DNA): TGTGCCAGCAGTGCAACTAGCGGCCCCTCCTACGAGCAGTACTTC. As protein: CASSATSGPSYEQYF.

The chain couples TRBV7-3 to TRBJ1-1, with 9 positions matching TRBD1. The J segment lost 4 bases and the V segment lost 5 bases, leaving 2 bases of the junction unmatched. CDR3 length: 13 amino acids. In germline, CDR1 is SGHTA, CDR2 FQGTGA. The CDR3 reads CASSATGGTEAFF. The CDR3, as DNA: TGTGCCAGCAGCGCGACAGGGGGCACTGAAGCTTTCTTT.

The chain recombines TRBV6-4 with TRBJ2-1, with D unclear. Per germline, CDR1 MRHNA and CDR2 SNTAGT. This CDR3 contains 10 residues. The V end lost 7 bases, the J end lost 7 bases, and 5 bases lay between the germline ends. The CDR3 loop reads CASTCNEQFF. Here the CDR3 DNA reads TGTGCCAGCACCTGTAATGAGCAGTTCTTC.

The chain joins TRBV5-5 to TRBJ2-5; 11 nucleotides agree with TRBD2. Unmatched junction bases numbered 3, after V lost 0 bases and J lost 2 bases. The CDR3 length is 16 residues. CDR1 is SGHKS and CDR2 is YYEKEE in the germline V gene (reference sequence). The CDR3 sequence: CASSLATSGTQETQYF. Here the CDR3 DNA reads TGTGCCAGCAGCTTGGCGACTAGCGGGACACAAGAGACCCAGTACTTC. The entire variable domain, with the rest obtained from reference TRBV5-5 and TRBJ2-5, is as follows: DAGVTQSPTHLIKTRGQQVTLRCSPISGHKSVSWYQQVLGQGPQFIFQYYEKEERGRGNFPDRFSARQFPNYSSELNVNALLLGDSALYLCASSLATSGTQETQYFGPGTRLLVL.

The gene calls are TRBV27 and TRBJ2-7; weak D call: TRBD2 (5 bases). The CDR3 is 15 amino acids. The germline V gene has CDR1 MNHEY and CDR2 SMNVEV (reference sequence). Trimming cost V 5 bases and J 5 bases, with 19 bases left between them. As DNA, the CDR3 is TGTGCCAGCAGTCCCACTAGGGTAGAAATCCACGAGCAGTACTTC. It specifies CASSPTRVEIHEQYF.

CDR3 sequence (DNA): TGTGCCAGCTCACCACTTGGGACGGGAGGGCTAAGCACAGATACGCAGTATTTT. It specifies CASSPLGTGGLSTDTQYF. V gene TRBV18 combines with J gene TRBJ2-3; TRBD2 matches 8 bases. Looked up from germline, CDR1 is KGHSH and CDR2 is LQKENI. V was pared by 1 base and J by 0 bases, with 9 bases of the junction left unmatched. The CDR3 sequence is 18 residues long.

The chain joins TRBV9 to TRBJ1-1, with D maybe TRBD1 (5 bases). Deletions cut 3 bases from V and 3 bases from J, with 21 bases between. This CDR3 has 17 amino acids. The germline V gene encodes CDR1 SGDLS and CDR2 YYNGEE. CDR3 sequence (DNA): TGTGCCAGCAGCGCCCTGGTTGTTTGGGGGAGAGACACTGAAGCTTTCTTT. Translation gives CASSALVVWGRDTEAFF.

This sequence joins TRBV15 and TRBJ2-1; tentative D call: TRBD2 (6 bases). Germline V gives CDR1 LNHNV, CDR2 YYDKDF (reference sequence). Trimming took 2 bases from V and 5 from J, leaving 16 bases between them. The CDR3 covers 16 residues. CDR3 amino acids: CATSRKDYQGDNEQFF. The CDR3 nucleotides are TGTGCCACCAGCAGAAAGGACTATCAAGGGGACAATGAGCAGTTCTTC. Based on the CDR3 plus reference TRBV15 and TRBJ2-1, the full variable domain is DAMVIQNPRYQVTQFGKPVTLSCSQTLNHNVMYWYQQKSSQAPKLLFHYYDKDFNNEADTPDNFQSRRPNTSFCFLDIRSPGLGDTAMYLCATSRKDYQGDNEQFFGPGTRLTVL.

This clone came up once. V gene TRBV27 combines with J gene TRBJ2-3, with D perhaps TRBD2 (5 bases). This CDR3 is built from 16 residues. CDR1 and CDR2 from the germline V gene are MNHEY and SMNVEV (reference sequence). The V end was cut by 5 bases, the J end by 5 bases, with 20 bases between. DNA for the CDR3: TGTGCCAGCAGTCTAAGATCGAGGGCGCGTGGAGATACGCAGTATTTT. This gives the protein CASSLRSRARGDTQYF.

This chain joins TRBV6-1 and TRBJ1-4; D not resolved. CDR3 length equals 12 residues. Trimming removed 4 bases at V and 8 bases at J, with 8 bases between. Germline V CDR1 and CDR2: MNHNS, SASEGT. CDR3 DNA: TGTGCCAGCAGTGCTAGATTCGAAAAACTGTTTTTT. Translated: CASSARFEKLFF.

For this clone: Other DNA sequences in the same sample also yield this CDR3. CDR3 DNA: TGCAGTGCTAGAGAGAGGGAGCAGTTCTTC. As protein: CSAREREQFF. V usage is TRBV20-1 and J usage is TRBJ2-1, with D hard to call. Looked up from germline, CDR1 is DFQATT and CDR2 is SNEGSKA (reference sequence). The CDR3 length is 10 residues. V lost 0 bases to trimming and J lost 10 bases, with 4 bases between them.